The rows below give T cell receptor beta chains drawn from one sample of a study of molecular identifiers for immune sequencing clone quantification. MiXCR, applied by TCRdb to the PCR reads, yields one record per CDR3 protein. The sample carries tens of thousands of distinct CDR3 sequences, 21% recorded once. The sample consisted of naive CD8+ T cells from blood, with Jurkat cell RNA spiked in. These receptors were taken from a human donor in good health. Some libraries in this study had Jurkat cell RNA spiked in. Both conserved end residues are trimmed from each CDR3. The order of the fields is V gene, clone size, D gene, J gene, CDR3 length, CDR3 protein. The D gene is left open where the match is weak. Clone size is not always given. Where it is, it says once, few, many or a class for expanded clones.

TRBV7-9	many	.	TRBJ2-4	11	ASSRGTENIQY
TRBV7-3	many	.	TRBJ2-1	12	ASSLISGSNEQF
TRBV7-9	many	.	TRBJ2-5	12	ASSSRTVQETQY
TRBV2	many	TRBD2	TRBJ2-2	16	ASSDWGLAGTNTGELF
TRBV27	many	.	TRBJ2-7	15	ASQFRFAGPTSYEQY
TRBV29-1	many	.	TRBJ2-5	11	SVEDGGVETQY
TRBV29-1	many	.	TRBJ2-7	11	SVRTEPSYEQY
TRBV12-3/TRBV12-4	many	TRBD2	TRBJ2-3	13	ASSSPSGGQDTQY
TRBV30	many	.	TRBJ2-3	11	AWSGEWADTQY
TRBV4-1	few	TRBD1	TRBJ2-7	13	ASSQERTGTYEQY
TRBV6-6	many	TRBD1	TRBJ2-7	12	ASSWLGQAYEQY
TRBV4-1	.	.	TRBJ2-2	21	ASSQGRFGSASGQGRNTGELF
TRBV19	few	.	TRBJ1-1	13	ASSRGVSMNTEAF
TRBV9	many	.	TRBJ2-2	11	ATRNKATGELF
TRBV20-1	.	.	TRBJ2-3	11	SAPRGLGDTQY
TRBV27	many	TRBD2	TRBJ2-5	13	ASSFAPGLAETQY
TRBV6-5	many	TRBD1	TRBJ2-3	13	ASSYLQGETDTQY
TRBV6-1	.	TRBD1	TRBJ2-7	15	ASSGYNSGTGIWEQY
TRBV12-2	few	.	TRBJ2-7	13	ASRFGPRRPYEQY
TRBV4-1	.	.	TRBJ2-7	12	ASSQRSGTYEQY
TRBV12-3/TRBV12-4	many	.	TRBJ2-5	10	ASSLYEETQY
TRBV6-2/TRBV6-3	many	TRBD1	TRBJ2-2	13	ASSRRDRNTGELF
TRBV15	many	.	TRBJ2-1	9	ATRKLNEQF
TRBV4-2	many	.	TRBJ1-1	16	ASSQDQYQGRMNTEAF
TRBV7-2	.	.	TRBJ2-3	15	ASTGGPPSPDTDTQY
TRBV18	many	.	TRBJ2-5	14	ASSPPLVAQGETQY
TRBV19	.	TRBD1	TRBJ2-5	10	AGIRDSETQY
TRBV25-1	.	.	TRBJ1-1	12	ASSEGVGGTEAF
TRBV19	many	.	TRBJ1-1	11	ASSTAPNTEAF
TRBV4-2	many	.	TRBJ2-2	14	ASSQGGWTITGELF
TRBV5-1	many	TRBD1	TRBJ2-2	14	ASSYGTGANTGELF
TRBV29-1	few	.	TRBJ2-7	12	SVEDRTDSYEQY
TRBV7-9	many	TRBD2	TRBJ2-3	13	ASSFRDYSTDTQY
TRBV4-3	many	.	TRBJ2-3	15	ASSQDPGRGGADTQY
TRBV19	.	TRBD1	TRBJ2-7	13	ASSIGGRGSAEQY
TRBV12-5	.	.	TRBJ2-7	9	ASGFGNEQY
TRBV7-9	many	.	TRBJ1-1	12	ASSLDRLNTEAF
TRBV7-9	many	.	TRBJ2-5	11	ASSFQGHETQY
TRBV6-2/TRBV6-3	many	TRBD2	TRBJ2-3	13	ASSQTSGGTDTQY
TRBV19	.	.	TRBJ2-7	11	ASSIATSYEQY
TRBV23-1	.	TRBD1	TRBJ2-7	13	ASSQPLDRPGLQY
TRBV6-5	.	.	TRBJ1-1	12	ASIPEGGVPEAF
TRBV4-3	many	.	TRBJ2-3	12	ASSPETGTDTQY
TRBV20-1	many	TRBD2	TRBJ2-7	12	SAGGGGGPYEQY
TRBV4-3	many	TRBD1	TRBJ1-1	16	ASSQQDRGFELGTEAF
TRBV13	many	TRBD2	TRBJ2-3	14	ASSLSSGAYTDTQY
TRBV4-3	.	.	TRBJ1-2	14	ASSQETDLTNYGYT
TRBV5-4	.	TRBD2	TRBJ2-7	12	ASSPSGPSYEQY
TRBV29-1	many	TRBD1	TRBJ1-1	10	SVGGTGAEAF
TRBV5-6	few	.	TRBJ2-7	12	ASTTQGIPYEQY
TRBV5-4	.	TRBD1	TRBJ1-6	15	ASSLKQGFIYNSPLH